One and the same sample provided the 16 T cell receptor beta chains below, sequenced in a study of T cells in Graves' hyperthyroidism and ophthalmopathy (dated by TCRdb to the late 2010s). Library preparation employed multiplex PCR. The instrument was an Illumina HiSeq 2000. TCR beta CDR3 regions were amplified from RNA transcripts. The TCR CDR3 was subjected to a first round of RT-PCR using the HTBI primer set and the Qiagen OneStep RT-PCR kit. The public reads were run again by TCRdb, first through fastp at Q25 and then through MiXCR, and only productive beta chains were kept. Records with the same CDR3 protein are collapsed into one entry carrying the most frequent genes and DNA. The sample table records roughly 400,000 distinct CDR3 sequences; 20% to 25% of these occur just once. The ten largest clones capture around 67% of the sample. The sequencing input was blood. Receptors originate from a man aged 45 to 65 with Graves' hyperthyroidism.

V gene TRBV7-6 combines with J gene TRBJ2-1; 14 positions agree with TRBD2. Losses at the gene ends were 1 base for V and 8 bases for J; bases not matched to a gene: 4. Germline V gene lookup returns CDR1 SGHVS and CDR2 FNYEAQ. The CDR3 has 16 residues. The CDR3 loop is CASSLEGTSGSHEQFF. CDR3 DNA sequence: TGTGCCAGCAGCTTAGAAGGGACTAGCGGGAGTCATGAGCAGTTCTTC.

The J gene is TRBJ2-7, the V gene TRBV20-1; no definite D call. Germline V gene sequence: CDR1 DFQATT, CDR2 SNEGSKA (reference sequence). There are 15 residues in the CDR3. V was pared by 2 bases and J by 6 bases, with 20 bases between. In DNA, the CDR3 is TGCAGTGCTAGATTCCAAGGACGGCGAAGAGGCGAGCAGTACTTC. Translating it yields CSARFQGRRRGEQYF.

This chain links TRBV28 with TRBJ1-1; D might be TRBD1 (6 bases). V lost 7 bases and J 1 base, leaving 13 bases between the germline ends. The CDR3 sequence is 14 residues long. Germline assignment: CDR1 MDHEN and CDR2 SYDVKM. The CDR3 sequence: CASIMGGRNTEAFF. The DNA of the CDR3 is TGTGCCAGCATAATGGGGGGCAGGAACACTGAAGCTTTCTTT. The variable domain in full, with the rest retrieved from reference TRBV28 and TRBJ1-1, is DVKVTQSSRYLVKRTGEKVFLECVQDMDHENMFWYRQDPGLGLRLIYFSYDVKMKEKGDIPEGYSVSREKKERFSLILESASTNQTSMYLCASIMGGRNTEAFFGQGTRLTVV.

The chain carries TRBV12-3 or TRBV12-4 and TRBJ1-2; 7 positions agree with TRBD1. This CDR3 is built from 15 residues. With V trimmed by 1 base and J by 8 bases, 10 bases remained unmatched. The CDR3 coding sequence is TGTGCCAGCAGTTTAGTGGTAGGGACAGCCATGGGCTACACCTTC. This gives the protein CASSLVVGTAMGYTF.

This clonotype was observed a few times. The chain couples TRBV3-1 to TRBJ2-1, with TRBD2 matching 8 bases. There are 17 residues in the CDR3. Trimming at V came to 4 bases and at J to 2 bases, leaving 10 bases not matched to a gene. The V gene's germline CDR1 is LGHDT and CDR2 YNNKEL (reference sequence). The DNA of the CDR3 is TGTGCCAGCAGCCCACCCTGGGGGACTAGGACCTACAATGAGCAGTTCTTC. It translates to CASSPPWGTRTYNEQFF.

This clonotype was picked up a small number of times. The J gene is TRBJ1-2, the V gene TRBV20-1; D might be TRBD1 (5 bases). CDR1 DFQATT and CDR2 SNEGSKA come from the germline V gene (reference sequence). This CDR3 contains 15 residues. V shed 2 bases and J shed 5 bases, with 18 bases lying between them. The CDR3 region has the DNA TGCAGTGCTAGACCCCAGGGAAGACAGTTATATGGCTACACCTTC. It translates to CSARPQGRQLYGYTF.

The V call is TRBV30, the J call TRBJ1-3; D may be TRBD1 (5 bases). V was trimmed by 3 bases and J by 5 bases, leaving 11 bases between them. There are 13 residues in the CDR3. The germline gives CDR1 GTSNPN, CDR2 SVGIG (reference sequence). CDR3 protein: CAWRGEVRNTIYF. For the CDR3, the DNA is TGTGCCTGGAGAGGGGAAGTGAGAAACACCATATATTTT.

This chain links TRBV20-1 with TRBJ2-1; 7 nucleotides line up with TRBD1. Germline trimming cut 5 bases from V and 7 bases from J; bases unmatched to any gene: 8. Germline V lookup: CDR1 DFQATT, CDR2 SNEGSKA (reference sequence). The CDR3 totals 13 residues. The CDR3 region is CSADVGGGNEQFF. CDR3 DNA sequence: TGCAGTGCTGACGTAGGGGGCGGTAATGAGCAGTTCTTC.

This clonotype came up a few times. V is TRBV27 and J is TRBJ2-7, with TRBD2 identical over 10 bases. Losses at the gene ends were 0 bases for V and 3 bases for J; bases not matched to a gene: 8. Germline-derived CDR1 and CDR2 are MNHEY and SMNVEV (reference sequence). The CDR3 consists of 17 residues. As DNA, the CDR3 is TGTGCCAGCAGTTTATCGGGATTAGCGGGGGGATACTACGAGCAGTACTTC. It codes for CASSLSGLAGGYYEQYF.

The V call is TRBV6-2 or TRBV6-3, the J call TRBJ2-1; 14 bases match TRBD2. CDR3 length equals 14 residues. The V gene's germline CDR1 is MNHEY and CDR2 SVGEGT. With 9 bases clipped from V and 8 bases from J, the junction kept 6 bases outside the gene matches. The CDR3 DNA reads as TGTGCCAGTCGCGGGACTAGCGGGGGAGATGAGCAGTTCTTC. Encoded protein: CASRGTSGGDEQFF.

The chain uses TRBV5-1 and TRBJ2-7, with D perhaps matching TRBD2 (5 bases). The ends were cut back, 4 bases at V and 4 bases at J, with 15 bases in the middle. CDR1 and CDR2 from the germline V gene are SGHRS and YFSETQ. The CDR3 spans 14 residues. The CDR3 reads CASSPQAGGYEQYF. In DNA form, the CDR3 reads TGCGCCAGCAGCCCCCAGGCGGGCGGATACGAGCAGTACTTC. Based on the CDR3 plus reference TRBV5-1 and TRBJ2-7, the full variable domain is KAGVTQTPRYLIKTRGQQVTLSCSPISGHRSVSWYQQTPGQGLQFLFEYFSETQRNKGNFPGRFSGRQFSNSRSEMNVSTLELGDSALYLCASSPQAGGYEQYFGPGTRLTVT.

The chain uses TRBV18 and TRBJ1-1, with D tentatively TRBD1 (6 bases). Trimming left V 3 bases short and J 5 bases short, with 16 bases between. CDR3 length equals 15 residues. Germline-derived CDR1 and CDR2 are KGHSH and LQKENI. CDR3 protein: CASSPRTASSTEAFF. The CDR3 DNA reads as TGTGCCAGCTCACCTCGGACAGCGTCCAGTACTGAAGCTTTCTTT.

The rearrangement links TRBV24-1 to TRBJ2-3, with D unclear. The CDR3 is 13 residues long. Germline loops: CDR1 KGHDR, CDR2 SFDVKD. Trimming cost V 3 bases and J 5 bases, with 8 bases left between them. CDR3 sequence reads: CATSDAMGDTQYF. The CDR3 DNA sequence: TGTGCCACCAGTGATGCGATGGGAGATACGCAGTATTTT.

The chain carries TRBV6-1 and TRBJ2-7, with 11 bases identical to TRBD2. V was clipped by 3 bases and J by 2 bases; unmatched bases: 0. The CDR3 runs to 14 residues. CDR1 and CDR2 from the germline V gene are MNHNS and SASEGT. The CDR3 reads CASSETSGAYEQYF. The CDR3 bases are TGTGCCAGCAGTGAGACTAGCGGGGCCTACGAGCAGTACTTC.

This clonotype was counted a few times. This may come from a read error, since a much larger clone is one base off. The genes are TRBV7-3 and TRBJ2-1; TRBD2 matches 8 bases. Looked up from germline, CDR1 is SGHTA and CDR2 is FQGTGA. The CDR3 loop spans 15 amino acids. CDR3 nucleotide sequence: TGTGCCAGCAGCTTTGGTGCGGGAGGCTACAATGAGCAGCTCTTC. Translation: CASSFGAGGYNEQLF.

This clonotype appeared many times. The CDR3 is CASSLARLRAGEAGELFF. CDR3 bases: TGTGCCAGCAGCTTAGCTCGCCTAAGAGCGGGAGAGGCCGGGGAGCTGTTTTTT. This rearrangement joins TRBV7-9 to TRBJ2-2; 8 positions agree with TRBD2. In germline, CDR1 is SEHNR, CDR2 FQNEAQ (reference sequence). J gave up 6 bases and V 0 bases, and 12 bases lay outside the gene matches. This CDR3 comprises 18 residues. The complete variable domain, with remaining parts taken from reference TRBV7-9 and TRBJ2-2, reads DTGVSQNPRHKITKRGQNVTFRCDPISEHNRLYWYRQTLGQGPEFLTYFQNEAQLEKSRLLSDRFSAERPKGSFSTLEIQRTEQGDSAMYLCASSLARLRAGEAGELFFGEGSRLTVL.